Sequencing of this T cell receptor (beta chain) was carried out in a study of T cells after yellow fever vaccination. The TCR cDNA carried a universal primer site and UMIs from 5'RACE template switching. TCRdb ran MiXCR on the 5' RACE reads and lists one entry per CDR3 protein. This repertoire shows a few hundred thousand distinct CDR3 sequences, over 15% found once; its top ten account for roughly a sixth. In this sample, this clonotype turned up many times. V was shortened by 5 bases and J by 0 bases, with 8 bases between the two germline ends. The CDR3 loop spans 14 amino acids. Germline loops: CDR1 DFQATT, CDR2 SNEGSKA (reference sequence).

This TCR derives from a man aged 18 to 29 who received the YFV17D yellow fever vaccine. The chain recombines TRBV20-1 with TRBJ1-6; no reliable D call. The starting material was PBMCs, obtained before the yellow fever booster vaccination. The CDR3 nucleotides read TGCAGTGCTGAACAGAGCTCCTATAATTCACCCCTCCACTTT. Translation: CSAEQSSYNSPLHF.